The source of this T cell receptor (beta chain) is a study of metastatic and nonmetastatic thyroid tumors. The overall study: Repertoires from blood and tumor or nodule tissue of malignant and benign thyroid patients were compared.

No patient received treatment before thyroid surgery. The germline V gene encodes CDR1 SGHRS and CDR2 YFSETQ. The germline V and J ends were trimmed by 5 bases and 3 bases, with 10 bases remaining between them. This CDR3 has 13 amino acids. This clone was detected ten times or more. What it binds is unknown. Per the original data handling: To classify distant metastasis in papillary thyroid cancer, a model was built from CDR3 differences across clinicopathological groups. TCRdb re-processed the PCR reads through MiXCR. V and J calls and clone size were set by TCRdb, not the authors. The table has 75,000 to 95,000 clones, 10% to 15% seen once. Overall study results and limits: In blood and tumor, TCR beta diversity was reportedly significantly higher in malignant thyroid tumors than in benign nodules.

The chain has TRBV5-1 and TRBJ2-3; unclear D gene. The sequencing sample was made of blood. This sequence was found in a female donor with papillary thyroid cancer or a benign thyroid nodule (not recorded which). Some clones in this sample may be carry-over from other donors' samples. CDR3 loop: CASRVESTDTQYF. The CDR3, as DNA: TGCGCCAGCAGAGTGGAGAGTACAGATACGCAGTATTTT.